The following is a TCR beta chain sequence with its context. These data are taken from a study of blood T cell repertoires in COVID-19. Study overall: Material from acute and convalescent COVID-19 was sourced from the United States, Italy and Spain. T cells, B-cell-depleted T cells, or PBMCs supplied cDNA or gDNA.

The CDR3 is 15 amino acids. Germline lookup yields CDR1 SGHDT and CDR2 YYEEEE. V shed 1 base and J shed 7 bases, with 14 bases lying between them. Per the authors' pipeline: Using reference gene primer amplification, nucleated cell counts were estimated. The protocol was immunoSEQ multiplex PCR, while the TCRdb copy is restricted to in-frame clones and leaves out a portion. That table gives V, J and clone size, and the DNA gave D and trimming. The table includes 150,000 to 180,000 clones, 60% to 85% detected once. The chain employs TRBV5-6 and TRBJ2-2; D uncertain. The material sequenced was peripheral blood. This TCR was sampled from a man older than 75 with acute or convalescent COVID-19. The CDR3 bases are TGTGCCAGCAGCTTGAGCTTTGATGGAGTCGGGGAGCTGTTTTTT. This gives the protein CASSLSFDGVGELFF.